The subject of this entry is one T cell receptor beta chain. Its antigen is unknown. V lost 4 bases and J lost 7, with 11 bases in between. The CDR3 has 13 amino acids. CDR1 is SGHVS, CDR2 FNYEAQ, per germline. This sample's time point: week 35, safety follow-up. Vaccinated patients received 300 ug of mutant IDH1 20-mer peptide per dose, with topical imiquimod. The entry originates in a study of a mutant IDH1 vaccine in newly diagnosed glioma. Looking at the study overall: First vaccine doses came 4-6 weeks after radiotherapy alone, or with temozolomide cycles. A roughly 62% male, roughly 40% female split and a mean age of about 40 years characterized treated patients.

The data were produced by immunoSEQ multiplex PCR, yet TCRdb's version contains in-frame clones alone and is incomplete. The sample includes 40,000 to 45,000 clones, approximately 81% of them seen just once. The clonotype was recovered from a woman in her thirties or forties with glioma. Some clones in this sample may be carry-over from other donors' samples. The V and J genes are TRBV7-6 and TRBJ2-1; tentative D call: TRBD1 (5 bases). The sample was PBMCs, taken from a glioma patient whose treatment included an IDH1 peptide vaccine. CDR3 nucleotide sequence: TGTGCCAGCAGCTCCGACAGAAGGAATGAGCAGTTCTTC. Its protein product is CASSSDRRNEQFF.